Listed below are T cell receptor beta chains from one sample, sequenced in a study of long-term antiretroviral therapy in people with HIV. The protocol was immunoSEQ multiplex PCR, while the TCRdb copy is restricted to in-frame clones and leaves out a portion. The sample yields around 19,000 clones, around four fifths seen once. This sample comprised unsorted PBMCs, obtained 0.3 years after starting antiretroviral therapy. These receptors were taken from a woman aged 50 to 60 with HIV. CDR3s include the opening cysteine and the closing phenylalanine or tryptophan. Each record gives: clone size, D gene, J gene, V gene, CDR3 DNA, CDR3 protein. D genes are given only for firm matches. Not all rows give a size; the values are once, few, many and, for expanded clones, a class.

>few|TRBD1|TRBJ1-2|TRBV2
TGTGCCAGCAGTAGAGGACAGGGCAACTATGGCTACACCTTC
CASSRGQGNYGYTF
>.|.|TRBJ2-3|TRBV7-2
TGTGCCAGCAGCGACCGTCGGGGGAGCACAGATACGCAGTATTTT
CASSDRRGSTDTQYF
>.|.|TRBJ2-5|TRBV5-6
TGTGCCAGCAGCGTGATCGAATTCGGGGCCAGGGAGACCCAGTACTTC
CASSVIEFGARETQYF
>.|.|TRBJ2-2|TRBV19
TGTGCCAGTAGTGTTGAGAGGGGCACCGGGGAGCTGTTTTTT
CASSVERGTGELFF
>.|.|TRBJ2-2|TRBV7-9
TGTGCCAGCAGCTTAACAGGGTCCGGGGAGCTGTTTTTT
CASSLTGSGELFF
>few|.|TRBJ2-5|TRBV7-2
TGTGCCAGCAGCTTAGCGCGAGGACTAAGAGAGACCCAGTACTTC
CASSLARGLRETQYF
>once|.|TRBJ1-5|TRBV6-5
TGTGCCAGTTCTCGGGCCCGCAATCAGCCCCAGCATTTT
CASSRARNQPQHF
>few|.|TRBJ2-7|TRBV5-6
TGTGCCAGCAGCCTCCGGGTGGGGGATGAGCAGTACTTC
CASSLRVGDEQYF
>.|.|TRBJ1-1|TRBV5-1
TGCGCCAGCAGCTTGTCGACGGTGAACACTGAAGCTTTCTTT
CASSLSTVNTEAFF
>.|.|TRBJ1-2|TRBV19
TGTGCCAGTACCATGGTGACAGGCTATGGCTACACCTTC
CASTMVTGYGYTF
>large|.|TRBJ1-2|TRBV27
TGTGCCAGCAGTTCGACACTGGCAGGTGGCTACACCTTC
CASSSTLAGGYTF